This TCR beta chain was sequenced for a study of blood T cells in healthy people across ages. General observations from the study: Investigators viewed diversity estimates from one million T cells as underestimates, the study reported.

The donors, healthy Caucasians from Russia, were aged about 6 to 95. Germline lookup yields CDR1 LGHDT and CDR2 YNNKEL (reference sequence). This CDR3 contains 17 residues. Trimming at V came to 1 base and at J to 5 bases, leaving 10 bases not matched to a gene. Concerning this clonotype: As yet, its antigen is unknown. A much larger clone lies one base from this, so it may be a read error. The CDR3 does not end in the conserved phenylalanine or tryptophan, so this is likely a read error.

PCR was performed a second time for 7 to 11 cycles using a sample-barcoded 5' primer and a J-beta primer mix. In TCRdb, the 5' RACE reads were re-called with MiXCR into one record per CDR3 protein. The table shows hundreds of thousands of distinct CDR3 sequences, with less than 40% occurring only once. Specimen: blood. The sequence came from a woman over 75 in good health. V is TRBV3-1 and J is TRBJ2-5; TRBD2 matches at 10 bases. CDR3 bases: TGTGCCAGCAGCCAAGGAATCGCTAGCGGGGGCCAGGAGACCCAGTACTGC. It specifies CASSQGIASGGQETQYC.